The subject of this entry is one TCR beta chain. Its antigen is still unknown. Within one base of it there is no much larger clone, and no base qualities were kept. TCRdb lists the instrument as Illumina HiSeq 1500. The public reads were quality trimmed at Q25 with fastp and then assembled into clones with MiXCR by TCRdb, keeping productive beta chains. All rows with the same CDR3 protein become a single entry with the most common DNA and genes. The sample yields 700,000 to 950,000 distinct CDR3 sequences; about 30% were counted once. The top ten clonotypes cover 9.5% to 15% of the sample. This entry belongs to a study of T cell repertoires in cytomegalovirus infection (dated by TCRdb to between 2019 and 2020). For the wider study: Recently identified HLA-C-restricted CMV epitopes, whose presentation resists viral immunomodulation, were targeted by peptide stimulations together with well-studied HLA-B-restricted epitopes. Because public TCR beta signatures pointed to carriage of CMV infection together with the matching HLA type, the HLA type of each donor mattered for the analysis.

The CDR3 spans 15 residues, from the cysteine through the phenylalanine. Only the CDR3 DNA stays, 45 bases, in frame from base 1. V ends up 5 bases short and J 3 bases short, with an unmatched junction base count of 4. Interpreted using the paper, the treatment or condition label stands for: in vitro stimulation with specific CMV peptide epitopes to enrich CMV-specific T cells. Broader findings and caveats from the paper: The ex vivo response was dominated by HLA-C-restricted CMV-specific TCR beta clonotypes, which also provided the single most frequent clonotype in two of eight donors. Carriers of CMV infection plus the relevant HLA type were discriminated by the cumulative frequency of public TCR beta family members in the study cohort and in an independent roughly 350-donor cohort.

The sequence derives from a human donor in good health (CMV status not recorded). Some clones in this sample may be carry-over from other donors' samples. The input for sequencing was cultured CD8+ T cells from PBMCs, taken from culture after CMV antigen stimulation. This receptor chain uses TRBV12-3 or TRBV12-4 and TRBJ2-4; TRBD1 lines up with 10 middle nucleotides. The CDR3 protein is CASSLRDRGKNIQYF. The nucleotide sequence is TGTGCCAGCAGTCTCCGGGACAGGGGCAAAAACATTCAGTACTTC.